This TCR beta chain derives from a study of T cells in Graves' hyperthyroidism and ophthalmopathy. Amplification of TCR beta CDR3 regions used RNA as the template. The HTBI primer set was used in a first-round RT-PCR of the TCR CDR3. In TCRdb, the multiplex PCR reads were re-called with MiXCR into one record per CDR3 protein. The profile covers around 300,000 distinct CDR3 sequences, with less than 30% appearing a single time and roughly 24% taken by the ten largest. This clonotype was observed at least ten times. V was clipped by 1 base and J by 4 bases, with 11 bases between them. This CDR3 is 14 amino acids long. CDR1 and CDR2 (germline): LNHDA, SQIVND (reference sequence).

Sequencing used blood. This receptor was identified in a man in his forties with Graves' hyperthyroidism that later progressed to Graves' ophthalmopathy. This chain links TRBV19 with TRBJ2-7; TRBD1 might be the D (5 bases). The CDR3 coding sequence is TGTGCCAGTAGTATAGGGGGCGGCAGTTACGAGCAGTACTTC. This codes for CASSIGGGSYEQYF.